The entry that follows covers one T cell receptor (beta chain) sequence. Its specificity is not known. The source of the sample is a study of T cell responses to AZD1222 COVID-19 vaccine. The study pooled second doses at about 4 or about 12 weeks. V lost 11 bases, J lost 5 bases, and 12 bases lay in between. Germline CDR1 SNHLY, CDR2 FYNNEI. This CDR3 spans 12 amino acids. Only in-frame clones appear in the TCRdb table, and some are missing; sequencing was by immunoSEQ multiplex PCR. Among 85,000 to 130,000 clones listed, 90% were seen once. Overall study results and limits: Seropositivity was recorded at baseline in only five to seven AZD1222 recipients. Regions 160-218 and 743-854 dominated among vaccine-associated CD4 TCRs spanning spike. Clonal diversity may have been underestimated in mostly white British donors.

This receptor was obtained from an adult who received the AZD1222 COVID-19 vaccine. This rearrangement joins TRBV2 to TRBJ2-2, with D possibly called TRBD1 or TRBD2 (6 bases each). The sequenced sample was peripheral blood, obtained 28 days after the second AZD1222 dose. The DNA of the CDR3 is TGTGCCGGCGAAGGGGGGACCGGGGAGCTGTTTTTT. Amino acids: CAGEGGTGELFF.